These 22 T cell receptor beta chains were sequenced from one sample in a study of blood T cell repertoires in COVID-19. Some clones are missing from TCRdb's copy, which holds only in-frame ones; the method was immunoSEQ multiplex PCR. Here the sample spans 55,000 to 75,000 clones, around 87% being singletons. The sequenced sample consisted of peripheral blood. Receptor source: a man over 45 with active COVID-19.

CDR3 loop: CASSRGNMNTEAFF. In DNA, the CDR3 is TGTGCCAGCAGCAGGGGAAATATGAACACTGAAGCTTTCTTT. V is TRBV28 and J is TRBJ1-1, with D perhaps matching TRBD1 (6 bases). From germline, CDR1 is MDHEN and CDR2 SYDVKM. The CDR3 spans 14 residues. Deletions cut 6 bases from V and 0 bases from J, with 11 bases between.

The chain recombines TRBV11-2 with TRBJ1-4; no reliable D call. The CDR3 loop spans 13 amino acids. With 5 bases removed from V and 10 bases from J, the gap between germline ends came to 14 bases. Germline lookup yields CDR1 SGHAT and CDR2 FQNNGV. The CDR3 loop reads CASSPELRAKLFF. The DNA of the CDR3 is TGTGCCAGCAGCCCCGAGCTTCGAGCAAAACTGTTTTTT.

The DNA of the CDR3 is TGTGCCAGCAGCGCTAATGAAAATGAAGCTTTCTTT. It specifies CASSANENEAFF. The chain employs TRBV5-6 and TRBJ1-1, with unresolved D. With 4 bases removed from V and 7 bases from J, the gap between germline ends came to 11 bases. This CDR3 is 12 amino acids long. Per germline, CDR1 SGHDT and CDR2 YYEEEE.

V and J are TRBV11-2 and TRBJ2-3, with TRBD2 as a possible D gene (5 bases). V lost 5 bases and J lost 6, with 12 bases in between. In germline, CDR1 is SGHAT, CDR2 FQNNGV. The CDR3 is 13 residues long. The CDR3 bases are TGTGCCAGCAGCGGACTTAACTCCGATACGCAGTATTTT. Translation gives CASSGLNSDTQYF.

The V gene is TRBV27, the J gene TRBJ2-5, with 9 bases that match TRBD2. J was trimmed by 4 bases and V by 6 bases; bases with no gene match: 12. Germline CDR1 is MNHEY and CDR2 is SMNVEV (reference sequence). The CDR3 totals 16 residues. Here the CDR3 DNA reads TGTGCCAGCAGACCCGCCGGGACTAGCTCCGGAGAGACCCAGTACTTC. As protein: CASRPAGTSSGETQYF.

This clone was counted a few times. V and J are TRBV6-5 and TRBJ2-1; 10 nucleotides line up with TRBD2. The CDR3 sequence is 15 residues long. J lost 6 bases, V lost 4 bases, and 6 bases had no gene match. Germline V CDR1 and CDR2: MNHEY, SVGAGI. CDR3 region: CASSFTSGITNEQFF. The CDR3 DNA sequence: TGTGCCAGCAGTTTTACTAGCGGGATCACCAATGAGCAGTTCTTC.

The chain recombines TRBV7-3 with TRBJ2-1; D is ambiguous. This CDR3 is 12 amino acids long. Trimming shortened V by 2 bases and J by 7 bases, and 6 bases separated the two germline ends. Germline V gene data show CDR1 as SGHTA and CDR2 as FQGTGA. CDR3 sequence (DNA): TGTGCCAGCAGCTTAGCGAGAAATGAGCAGTTCTTC. Translation: CASSLARNEQFF.

V gene TRBV7-3 combines with J gene TRBJ1-2, with 7 positions matching TRBD1. V shed 5 bases and J 7 bases; nucleotides not matched to a gene: 7. The CDR3 runs to 13 residues. Per the germline V gene, CDR1 is SGHTA and CDR2 is FQGTGA. The CDR3 protein is CASSHSDRAGYTF. The CDR3 nucleotides are TGTGCCAGCAGCCACTCTGACAGGGCTGGCTACACCTTC.

The chain links TRBV30 to TRBJ1-2; TRBD1 agrees at 11 bases. There are 16 residues in the CDR3. Looked up from germline, CDR1 is GTSNPN and CDR2 is SVGIG (reference sequence). The V and J ends lost 0 bases and 5 bases, in that order; junction bases with no gene match: 8. CDR3 bases: TGTGCCTGGAGTGTACAGTTGGGGGACAGGGGGTATGGCTACACCTTC. This sequence encodes CAWSVQLGDRGYGYTF.

The count of this clone is one. CDR3 sequence (DNA): TGCAGCGCTCCCCCCGGGGGCGGGAGCCCGTACAATGAGCAGTTCTTC. This encodes CSAPPGGGSPYNEQFF. The rearrangement uses TRBV29-1 and TRBJ2-1; a possible D gene is TRBD2 (7 bases). Germline CDR1 SQVTM, CDR2 ANQGSEA. V gave up 7 bases and J gave up 4 bases, with 23 bases separating them. The CDR3 sequence is 16 residues long.

The chain is built from TRBV3-1 (or the pseudogene TRBV3-2) and TRBJ1-6; 9 nucleotides line up with TRBD1. Losses at the gene ends were 6 bases for V and 7 bases for J; bases not matched to a gene: 7. The CDR3 is 15 amino acids. Germline values: CDR1 LGHDT, CDR2 YNNKEL (reference sequence). The CDR3 is CASSPRTGVNSPLHF. The CDR3 coding sequence is TGTGCCAGCAGTCCTCGGACAGGGGTGAATTCACCCCTCCACTTT.

This chain links TRBV5-1 with TRBJ1-2; 8 bases map to TRBD1. With V trimmed by 4 bases and J by 3 bases, 8 bases remained unmatched. This CDR3 has 15 residues. Germline CDR1 and CDR2: SGHRS and YFSETQ. CDR3 in DNA: TGCGCCAGCAGCCTCGGGACAGGATTAGACTATGGCTACACCTTC. Translation gives CASSLGTGLDYGYTF. The full variable domain, rest sourced from reference TRBV5-1 and TRBJ1-2, is KAGVTQTPRYLIKTRGQQVTLSCSPISGHRSVSWYQQTPGQGLQFLFEYFSETQRNKGNFPGRFSGRQFSNSRSEMNVSTLELGDSALYLCASSLGTGLDYGYTFGSGTRLTVV.

The genes are TRBV12-3 or TRBV12-4 and TRBJ2-5, with a possible D match to TRBD1 (5 bases). Trimming took 7 bases from V and 1 from J, leaving 10 bases between them. The CDR3 is made up of 13 amino acids. The CDR3 region has the DNA TGTGCCAGCACCCCAGGGATCCAAGAGACCCAGTACTTC. It translates to CASTPGIQETQYF.

The chain carries TRBV29-1 and TRBJ1-2, with D tentatively TRBD1 (6 bases). This CDR3 has 13 amino acids. Germline V lookup: CDR1 SQVTM, CDR2 ANQGSEA. V was clipped by 3 bases and J by 2 bases, with 10 bases between them. The CDR3 DNA reads as TGCAGCGTTGAGGGACACCGAAACTATGGCTACACCTTC. Amino acids: CSVEGHRNYGYTF.

This chain connects TRBV28 to TRBJ2-1, with D possibly matching TRBD2 (7 bases). The CDR3 spans 15 residues. V was cut by 4 bases and J by 6 bases, with 16 bases left in between. Germline CDR1 and CDR2: MDHEN and SYDVKM. CDR3 sequence: CASSYRGAGSNEQFF. The CDR3 DNA is TGTGCCAGCAGTTATCGGGGGGCGGGTAGCAATGAGCAGTTCTTC.

The genes are TRBV9 and TRBJ2-1; D is possibly TRBD2 (6 bases). The V gene's germline CDR1 is SGDLS and CDR2 YYNGEE. The CDR3 is made up of 14 amino acids. V gave up 4 bases and J gave up 5 bases, with 13 bases separating them. The CDR3 region is CASSTSSVHNEQFF. CDR3 bases: TGTGCCAGCAGCACCTCTAGCGTTCACAATGAGCAGTTCTTC.

The chain has TRBV5-4 and TRBJ1-2, with D perhaps TRBD1 (5 bases). V lost 4 bases and J 8 bases, leaving 9 bases between the germline ends. Looked up from germline, CDR1 is SGHNT and CDR2 is YYREEE (reference sequence). The CDR3 consists of 11 residues. CDR3 DNA sequence: TGTGCCAGCAGCACACGGGGGGGCTACACCTTC. Its translation is CASSTRGGYTF.

This rearrangement joins TRBV5-1 to TRBJ2-2; tentatively, D is TRBD2 (6 bases). The germline gives CDR1 SGHRS, CDR2 YFSETQ. V shed 10 bases and J shed 4 bases, with 17 bases lying between them. The CDR3 has 14 amino acids. CDR3 protein: CASGENSGTGELFF. CDR3 bases: TGCGCCTCGGGCGAGAATAGCGGCACCGGGGAGCTGTTTTTT.

V and J are TRBV28 and TRBJ2-3, with 7 bases identical to TRBD1. Germline V CDR1 and CDR2: MDHEN, SYDVKM. CDR3 length: 15 residues. With 2 bases clipped from V and 6 bases from J, the junction kept 8 bases outside the gene matches. The CDR3 nucleotides read TGTGCCAGCAGTTTAATTACCCGGGACAGCGATACGCAGTATTTT. This translates into CASSLITRDSDTQYF. Variable domain in full (rest from reference TRBV28 and TRBJ2-3): DVKVTQSSRYLVKRTGEKVFLECVQDMDHENMFWYRQDPGLGLRLIYFSYDVKMKEKGDIPEGYSVSREKKERFSLILESASTNQTSMYLCASSLITRDSDTQYFGPGTRLTVL.

The chain recombines TRBV11-2 with TRBJ1-6, with 7 bases fitting TRBD1. The CDR3 contains 13 residues. V lost 7 bases and J lost 5; bases outside the gene matches: 2. Looked up from germline, CDR1 is SGHAT and CDR2 is FQNNGV. CDR3 in DNA: TGTGCCAGCACGGGACAGAATAATTCACCCCTCCACTTT. This sequence encodes CASTGQNNSPLHF.

A single count supports this clone. The chain couples TRBV3-1 (or the pseudogene TRBV3-2) to TRBJ1-1, with D hard to call. V lost 1 base, J lost 7 bases, and 10 bases lay in between. Germline loops: CDR1 LGHDT, CDR2 YNNKEL (reference sequence). The CDR3 sequence is 13 residues long. The CDR3 DNA follows: TGTGCCAGCAGCCAAGGAAGATTAGTTGAAGCTTTCTTT. Translation: CASSQGRLVEAFF.

The gene calls are TRBV19 and TRBJ1-2, with D unresolved. The CDR3 runs to 13 residues. Trimming took 5 bases from V and 3 from J, leaving 10 bases between them. CDR1 is LNHDA and CDR2 is SQIVND in the germline V gene (reference sequence). The CDR3 here is CASSPPGYYGYTF. The CDR3, as DNA: TGTGCCAGTAGTCCCCCAGGCTACTATGGCTACACCTTC.